Below are 25 T cell receptor beta chains sequenced from a single sample in a study of blood T cell repertoires in COVID-19 (dated by TCRdb to about 2020). The library was prepared using the immunoSEQ multiplex PCR assay. In its TCRdb copy, this immuneACCESS table keeps in-frame sequences only and misses some clones. Where compared with another copy, unresolved V genes explain less than half of these, and the others have no known cause. Present in this sample are tens of thousands of clones, about 82% of which were seen just once. The ten largest clones capture 15% to 20% of the sample. Sequenced sample: peripheral blood. The receptor set was obtained from a woman in her sixties with acute or convalescent COVID-19.

This clone was counted a few times. Other nucleotide sequences in the sample specify the same CDR3. This chain connects TRBV5-1 to TRBJ1-1; TRBD1 matches 7 bases. V lost 3 bases to trimming and J lost 1 base; unmatched junction nucleotides: 3. This CDR3 is built from 14 residues. CDR1 and CDR2 from the germline V gene are SGHRS and YFSETQ. CDR3 protein: CASSSGTANTEAFF. CDR3 DNA: TGCGCCAGCAGCTCCGGGACAGCGAACACTGAAGCTTTCTTT.

This chain joins TRBV11-2 and TRBJ2-3; 14 bases are shared with TRBD2. V lost 1 base, J lost 2 bases, and 5 bases stayed unmatched. The CDR3 has 18 amino acids. CDR1 and CDR2 from the germline V gene are SGHAT and FQNNGV. The CDR3 reads CASSLVGTSGGATDTQYF. Written as DNA, the CDR3 is TGTGCCAGCAGCTTAGTAGGGACTAGCGGGGGAGCCACAGATACGCAGTATTTT. Full variable domain (remainder filled in from reference TRBV11-2 and TRBJ2-3): EAGVAQSPRYKIIEKRQSVAFWCNPISGHATLYWYQQILGQGPKLLIQFQNNGVVDDSQLPKDRFSAERLKGVDSTLKIQPAKLEDSAVYLCASSLVGTSGGATDTQYFGPGTRLTVL.

The J gene is TRBJ2-3, the V gene TRBV5-1, with 8 bases fitting TRBD2. Germline assignment: CDR1 SGHRS and CDR2 YFSETQ. The CDR3 contains 15 residues. The junction had 11 bases not matched to a gene; V was cut back by 4 bases and J by 7 bases. CDR3 region: CASSPLQAGGYTQYF. The CDR3 nucleotides read TGCGCCAGCAGCCCCCTCCAGGCGGGGGGTTATACGCAGTATTTT.

The chain links TRBV10-3 to TRBJ2-1; 9 nucleotides line up with TRBD1. CDR3 length: 15 residues. Germline CDR1 ENHRY, CDR2 SYGVKD. V shed 10 bases, J shed 3 bases, and the junction held 10 bases outside the gene matches. Here the CDR3 DNA reads TGTGCCACTGCGGGGCGGACAGGGGTCTACAATGAGCAGTTCTTC. It yields the protein CATAGRTGVYNEQFF.

V gene TRBV7-7 combines with J gene TRBJ2-2; 9 bases align to TRBD1. The junction had 5 bases not matched to a gene; V was cut back by 5 bases and J by 4 bases. The CDR3 is made up of 15 amino acids. CDR1 is SSHAT, CDR2 FNYEAQ, per germline (reference sequence). The CDR3 nucleotides are TGTGCCAGCAGCCGGACAGGGGTGGTCACCGGGGAGCTGTTTTTT. Translating gives CASSRTGVVTGELFF. The variable domain in full, completed from reference TRBV7-7 and TRBJ2-2, reads GAGVSQSPRYKVTKRGQDVTLRCDPISSHATLYWYQQALGQGPEFLTYFNYEAQPDKSGLPSDRFSAERPEGSISTLTIQRTEQRDSAMYRCASSRTGVVTGELFFGEGSRLTVL.

The gene calls are TRBV6-5 and TRBJ1-2; weak D call: TRBD1 (5 bases). The CDR3 sequence is 14 residues long. The V and J ends lost 4 bases and 6 bases respectively, with 15 bases between them. Germline assignment: CDR1 MNHEY and CDR2 SVGAGI. The CDR3 here is CASSSMVGEDGYTF. CDR3 DNA: TGTGCCAGCAGTTCTATGGTAGGGGAGGATGGCTACACCTTC.

The chain couples TRBV30 to TRBJ1-4, with D perhaps matching TRBD1 (6 bases). V lost 3 bases to trimming and J lost 16 bases, with 21 bases between them. Germline V lookup: CDR1 GTSNPN, CDR2 SVGIG (reference sequence). The CDR3 loop spans 13 amino acids. The CDR3 nucleotides are TGTGCCTGGAGGGGTCCCAGTTTGGGACATCCGTTTTTT. Translation: CAWRGPSLGHPFF.

This clone was found once. The chain has TRBV6-2 or TRBV6-3 and TRBJ2-3, with 7 bases aligning to TRBD1. The CDR3 spans 16 residues. Germline loops: CDR1 MNHEY, CDR2 SVGEGT. V lost 2 bases to trimming and J lost 6 bases; unmatched junction nucleotides: 11. CDR3 DNA: TGTGCCAGCAGTTACCTGATTCGACAGGGCGGTGATACGCAGTATTTT. Residues: CASSYLIRQGGDTQYF.

The V gene is TRBV5-5, the J gene TRBJ2-7; 10 bases fit TRBD1. CDR3 length equals 15 residues. Per the germline V gene, CDR1 is SGHKS and CDR2 is YYEKEE (reference sequence). With V trimmed by 2 bases and J by 3 bases, 5 bases remained unmatched. CDR3 residues: CASSLYGTGVYEQYF. For the CDR3, the DNA is TGTGCCAGCAGCTTATACGGGACAGGGGTCTACGAGCAGTACTTC.

This chain links TRBV7-9 with TRBJ1-1; no clear D. Germline assignment: CDR1 SEHNR and CDR2 FQNEAQ (reference sequence). V lost 1 base, J lost 1 base, and 7 bases lay in between. The CDR3 contains 14 residues. The chain's CDR3 is CASSLEAGNTEAFF. The CDR3 DNA reads as TGTGCCAGCAGCTTAGAAGCCGGGAACACTGAAGCTTTCTTT.

The V gene is TRBV11-2, the J gene TRBJ1-5; 9 nucleotides agree with TRBD1. The CDR3 sequence is 15 residues long. Trimming at V came to 3 bases and at J to 1 base, leaving 1 base not matched to a gene. Germline CDR1 is SGHAT and CDR2 is FQNNGV. In DNA form, the CDR3 reads TGTGCCAGCAGCTTGGGACAGGGAAGCAATCAGCCCCAGCATTTT. Its protein is CASSLGQGSNQPQHF.

The genes are TRBV6-1 and TRBJ1-1, with 10 bases lining up with TRBD1. CDR1 is MNHNS, CDR2 SASEGT, per germline. V gave up 4 bases and J gave up 1 base; unmatched junction bases: 6. The CDR3 totals 16 residues. The CDR3 DNA reads TGTGCCAGCAGTGGTCGACAGGGGGCTACGAACACTGAAGCTTTCTTT. This codes for CASSGRQGATNTEAFF.

The chain employs TRBV5-4 and TRBJ1-3; perhaps TRBD1 as D (5 bases). V was trimmed by 0 bases and J by 4 bases, leaving 14 bases between them. Germline assignment: CDR1 SGHNT and CDR2 YYREEE (reference sequence). The CDR3 loop spans 16 amino acids. The CDR3 spells CASSLDRGGVGNTIYF. The CDR3 nucleotides read TGTGCCAGCAGCTTGGACCGGGGGGGGGTAGGAAACACCATATATTTT.

The V call is TRBV14, the J call TRBJ1-2; 7 bases align to TRBD1. Germline V gene lookup returns CDR1 SGHDN and CDR2 FVKESK. CDR3 length equals 13 residues. Trimming cost V 4 bases and J 8 bases; bases outside gene matches: 7. CDR3 loop: CASSLGTVKGYTF. CDR3 nucleotide sequence: TGTGCCAGCAGCCTCGGGACAGTAAAGGGCTACACCTTC.

J is TRBJ2-5 and V is TRBV5-1; 12 bases are a match to TRBD1. V gave up 1 base and J gave up 5 bases; unmatched junction bases: 6. The V gene's germline CDR1 is SGHRS and CDR2 YFSETQ. The CDR3 contains 16 residues. The CDR3 region is CASSLMGQGAGETQYF. The DNA of the CDR3 is TGCGCCAGCAGCTTGATGGGACAGGGGGCGGGTGAGACCCAGTACTTC.

The chain combines TRBV10-1 with TRBJ2-3; tentatively, D is TRBD1 (6 bases). Germline CDR1 and CDR2: WNHNN and SYGVQD (reference sequence). Trimming stripped 6 bases from V and 3 bases from J, with 16 bases between. The CDR3 runs to 15 residues. CDR3 DNA: TGCGCCAGCAGCGCGACTTCAGGGGTGACAGATACGCAGTATTTT. This sequence encodes CASSATSGVTDTQYF.

The gene calls are TRBV30 and TRBJ1-3; TRBD1 aligns across 10 bases. V dropped 6 bases and J dropped 3; count of bases not matched to a gene: 11. Germline CDR1 and CDR2: GTSNPN and SVGIG (reference sequence). There are 16 residues in the CDR3. The CDR3 nucleotides read TGTGCCTGCCTACCCGGGACAGGGGCGTATGGAAACACCATATATTTT. This sequence encodes CACLPGTGAYGNTIYF.

A few counts support this clone. The chain recombines TRBV6-6 with TRBJ1-5, with 8 bases that match TRBD1. V was pared by 4 bases and J by 2 bases, with 4 bases of the junction left unmatched. The length of the CDR3 is 15 residues. Germline V gene sequence: CDR1 MNHNY, CDR2 SVGAGI (reference sequence). The CDR3 region has the DNA TGTGCCAGCAGTTCGACAGGGGATGGCAATCAGCCCCAGCATTTT. As protein: CASSSTGDGNQPQHF.

The rearrangement uses TRBV29-1 and TRBJ2-5; 9 nucleotides align to TRBD2. The V and J ends lost 3 bases and 7 bases, in that order; junction bases with no gene match: 9. Germline lookup yields CDR1 SQVTM and CDR2 ANQGSEA. This CDR3 has 14 amino acids. CDR3 coding DNA: TGCAGCGTTGATTCTAGCGGGGCGGTGTGGACCCAGTACTTC. Protein product: CSVDSSGAVWTQYF.

In its sample, this clone is medium-sized (0.01 to 0.1%). The chain combines TRBV9 with TRBJ1-2; possible D gene TRBD1, 6 bases. Germline V gene sequence: CDR1 SGDLS, CDR2 YYNGEE. This CDR3 is 15 amino acids long. Trimming stripped 0 bases from V and 4 bases from J, with 13 bases between. CDR3 DNA sequence: TGTGCCAGCAGCGTAGATGAGACAGGCACCTATGGCTACACCTTC. Translated, it gives CASSVDETGTYGYTF.

The chain joins TRBV27 to TRBJ2-7; 7 bases are a match to TRBD1. CDR3 size: 14 residues. Germline V gene sequence: CDR1 MNHEY, CDR2 SMNVEV (reference sequence). The trim removed 5 bases at V and 2 bases at J, leaving 6 bases unmatched. The CDR3 sequence is CASSPRQGPYEQYF. CDR3 coding DNA: TGTGCCAGCAGTCCCCGACAGGGCCCCTACGAGCAGTACTTC.

The CDR3 DNA reads as TGCGCCAGCAGCCGATCCGGGGCTAGCGTAGAAAACGAGCAGTACTTC. This translates into CASSRSGASVENEQYF. V usage is TRBV4-3 and J usage is TRBJ2-7, with a tentative D call TRBD2 (6 bases). The CDR3 is 16 residues long. V dropped 4 bases and J dropped 5 bases, with 21 bases sitting between them. The germline gives CDR1 LGHNA, CDR2 YSLEER.

Details on this clone: Other nucleotide sequences in the sample specify the same CDR3. The gene calls are TRBV14 and TRBJ2-5, with D unresolved. The CDR3 totals 15 residues. V was shortened by 2 bases and J by 1 base, with 11 bases between the two germline ends. Germline assignment: CDR1 SGHDN and CDR2 FVKESK. In DNA, the CDR3 is TGTGCCAGCAGCCAATTGACGGGTTTCCAAGAGACCCAGTACTTC. Residues: CASSQLTGFQETQYF.

This clone was detected once. This chain links TRBV7-9 with TRBJ1-1; D gene unclear. This CDR3 is 11 amino acids long. The germline V and J ends were trimmed by 8 bases and 7 bases, with 11 bases remaining between them. CDR1 SEHNR and CDR2 FQNEAQ come from the germline V gene (reference sequence). CDR3 DNA sequence: TGTGCCAGCGACTATGGCAGTGAAGCTTTCTTT. Amino acids: CASDYGSEAFF.

The chain couples TRBV3-1 (or the pseudogene TRBV3-2) to TRBJ1-1, with D perhaps matching TRBD1 (6 bases). Trimming pared 1 base from V and 10 bases from J, leaving 10 bases between. CDR3 size: 12 residues. CDR1 and CDR2 (germline): LGHDT, YNNKEL (reference sequence). The CDR3 region is CASSQATGLAFF. CDR3 nucleotide sequence: TGTGCCAGCAGCCAAGCTACAGGGCTAGCTTTCTTT.